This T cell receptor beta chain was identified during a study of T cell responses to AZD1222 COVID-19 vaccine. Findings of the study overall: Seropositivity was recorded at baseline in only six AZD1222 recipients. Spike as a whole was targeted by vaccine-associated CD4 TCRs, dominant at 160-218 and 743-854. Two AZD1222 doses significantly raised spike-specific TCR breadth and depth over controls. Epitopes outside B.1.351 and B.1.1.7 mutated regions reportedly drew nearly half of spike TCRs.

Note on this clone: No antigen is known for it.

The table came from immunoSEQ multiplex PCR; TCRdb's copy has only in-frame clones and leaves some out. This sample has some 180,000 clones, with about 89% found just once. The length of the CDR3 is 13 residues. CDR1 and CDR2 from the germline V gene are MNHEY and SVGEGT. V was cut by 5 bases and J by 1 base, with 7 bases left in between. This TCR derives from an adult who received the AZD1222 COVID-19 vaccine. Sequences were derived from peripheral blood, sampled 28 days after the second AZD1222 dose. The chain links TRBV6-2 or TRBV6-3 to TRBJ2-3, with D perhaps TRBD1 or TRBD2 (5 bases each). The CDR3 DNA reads TGTGCCAGCAGTAGGGACGGCACAGATACGCAGTATTTT. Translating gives CASSRDGTDTQYF.